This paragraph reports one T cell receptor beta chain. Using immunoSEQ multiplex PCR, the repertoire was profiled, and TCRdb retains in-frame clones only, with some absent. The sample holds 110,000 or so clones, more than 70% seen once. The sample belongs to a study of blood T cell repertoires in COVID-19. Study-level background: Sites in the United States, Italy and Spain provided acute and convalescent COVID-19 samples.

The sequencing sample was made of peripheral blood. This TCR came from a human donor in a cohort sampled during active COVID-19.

Here the CDR3 reads CASSWTAYEQYF. DNA for the CDR3: TGTGCCAGCAGTTGGACAGCCTACGAGCAGTACTTC. This chain joins TRBV7-9 and TRBJ2-7; weak D call: TRBD1 (6 bases). Germline V gives CDR1 SEHNR, CDR2 FQNEAQ (reference sequence). CDR3 size: 12 residues. V lost 6 bases, J lost 2 bases, and 8 bases lay in between.